This TCR beta chain comes out of a study of blood T cell repertoires in COVID-19 (TCRdb year 2020). General notes on the study: Samples from collaborators originated in the United States, Italy and Spain and spanned both the acute and convalescent phases of COVID-19. A de-identified subject ID, COVID-19 status, age in years and sex were almost always included in the sample metadata. The samples were drawn from the first 160 participants of the ongoing ImmuneRACE study and from 1,254 subjects provided by 6 global collaborators. Where available, HLA class I and class II types were taken from metadata supplied by the sample provider and were not determined by assay-based typing. The dataset comprised deeply sampled blood TCRbeta repertoires from subjects exposed to, actively infected with, or recovered from COVID-19. The repertoires were released in a freely available public database intended as a resource for research on the immune response to SARS-CoV-2. The prospective study material was composed of cDNA or gDNA derived from T cells, B-cell-depleted T cells, or PBMCs. Results and caveats for the whole study, not just this receptor: The amount of clinical and demographic metadata varied by source and participant and was provided uncurated.

TCRbeta CDR3 regions were amplified from genomic DNA by means of the immunoSEQ Assay, a bias-controlled multiplex PCR. In the paper's pipeline: The number of nucleated cells in each sample was estimated from the amplification of reference gene primers within the assay. To quantify the absolute abundance of each unique TCRbeta CDR3 rearrangement, sequence reads were collapsed and filtered. For each sample, productive Simpson clonality was calculated as the square root of Simpson's diversity index across productive rearrangements. TCRdb carries this immuneACCESS record with in-frame sequences only. Its versions omit some clonotypes, under half of them owing to an unresolved V gene in the studies checked, with the rest unexplained. V, J and clone size are those of that table, while D and trimming were read from the DNA. This sample holds roughly 400,000 clones; approximately 87% were observed only once. The ten largest clonotypes hold about 2% of the sample.

V sheds 2 bases and J sheds 4 bases, leaving 6 bases between their ends. The CDR3 numbers 13 residues from cysteine through phenylalanine. The read is trimmed to its CDR3 DNA, 39 bases read in frame from base 1. The germline V gene encodes CDR1 LNHDA and CDR2 SQIVND (reference sequence). Points on this clone: What antigen it recognizes has not been identified. The sample holds no much larger clone one base away, and base qualities are not on file.

At one collaborating source in Seattle, patients were enrolled during active infection and were followed longitudinally through the course of disease. Collaborating institutions collected whole blood in K2EDTA tubes following their own protocols. For TCRbeta analysis, collaborator samples were shipped as frozen whole blood, as isolated PBMCs, or as DNA extracted from either sample type. The source of this sequence is an older woman with COVID-19, enrolled during active disease. The sequenced material came from peripheral blood. Recombination joined TRBV19 with TRBJ2-1; D gene: possibly TRBD1, on 5 matching bases. The DNA is as follows: TGTGCCAGTAGTATAAGACAGTACAATGAGCAGTTCTTC. This encodes CASSIRQYNEQFF.